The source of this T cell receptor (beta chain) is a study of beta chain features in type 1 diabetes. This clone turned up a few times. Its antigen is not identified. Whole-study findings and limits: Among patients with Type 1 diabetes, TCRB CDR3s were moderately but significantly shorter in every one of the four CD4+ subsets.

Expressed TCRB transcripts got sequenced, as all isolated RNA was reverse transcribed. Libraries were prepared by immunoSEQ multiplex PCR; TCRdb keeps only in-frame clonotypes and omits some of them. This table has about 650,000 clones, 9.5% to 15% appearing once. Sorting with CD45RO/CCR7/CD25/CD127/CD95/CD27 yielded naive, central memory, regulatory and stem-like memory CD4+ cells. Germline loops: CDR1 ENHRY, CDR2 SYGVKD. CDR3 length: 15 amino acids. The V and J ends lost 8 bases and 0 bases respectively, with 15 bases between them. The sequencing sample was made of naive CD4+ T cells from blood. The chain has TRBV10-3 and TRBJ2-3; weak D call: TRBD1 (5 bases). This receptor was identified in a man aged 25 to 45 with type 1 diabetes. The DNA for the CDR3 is TGTGCCATCCACGACCCGACAGCTAGCACAGATACGCAGTATTTT. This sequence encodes CAIHDPTASTDTQYF.